These T cell receptor beta chains were read from a single sample in a study of blood T cell repertoires in COVID-19. Here immunoSEQ multiplex PCR was the method, and the copy in TCRdb shows in-frame clones only, minus some. The sample includes hundreds of thousands of clones, about 79% of them seen just once. Sample: peripheral blood. The receptors here all came from a man older than 75 with acute or convalescent COVID-19. Both conserved end residues are part of each CDR3. Fields, in order: V gene, CDR3 protein.

>TRBV5-1
CASSLGGAGVSAGELFF
>TRBV19
CASSTRTSGVSYNEQFF
>TRBV21-1
CASASLEAVLAKNIQYF
>TRBV7-2
CASSLAETRGGNTGELFF
>TRBV29-1
CSVEDLYTEQYF
>TRBV11-2
CASSLIPGQAYEQYF
>TRBV30
CAWSAWDREDYGYTF
>TRBV3-1/TRBV3-2
CASSQRLAGNNEQFF
>TRBV28
CASSLGQLYEQYF
>TRBV6-6
CASSLQGAGNTIYF
>TRBV20-1
CSASPSPGLRFSYEQYF
>TRBV3-1/TRBV3-2
CASSQRTTTHNEQFF
>TRBV7-9
CASSAQGRETQYF
>TRBV29-1
CSVEVPGTDTQYF
>TRBV11-1
CASSSQGVPTYEQYF
>TRBV2
CASSVTGKNEKLFF
>TRBV15
CATSRPPTGTYEQYF
>TRBV19
CASSMVRTASQPQHF
>TRBV28
CASSLTMNTEAFF
>TRBV20-1
CSAQTGYEQYF
>TRBV28
CASREPTNYGYTF
>TRBV19
CASSPGYGTGVQPQHF
>TRBV27
CASSHSGGAGKAFF
>TRBV2
CASSPTRDRLYF
>TRBV19
CASQNFAGGFDNEQFF
>TRBV24-1
CATSDFRHRATDTQYF
>TRBV2
CASRRDMYGYTF
>TRBV10-3
CATTVNTEAFF
>TRBV19
CASSSMGDRSRLGDRYGYTF
>TRBV11-3
CASSWGHANNEQFF
>TRBV24-1
CATSDQPGGQFF
>TRBV7-2
CASSPGLAGSEQFF
>TRBV6-9
CASSYSEPGSNQPQHF
>TRBV7-9
CASSQREASQYF
>TRBV6-5
CASSSRTGENTGELFF
>TRBV27
CASSLVRNAYEQYF
>TRBV25-1
CASSVTGYEQYF
>TRBV10-3
CAISELGQGILRTEAFF
>TRBV19
CASSIGGLLSNQPQHF
>TRBV2
CASSEAFGGGKYEQYF
>TRBV4-2
CASSQGVRAGGRRSEQFF
>TRBV24-1
CATSAGSFTEAFF
>TRBV5-1
CASRLGLAGQSYEQYF
>TRBV5-8
CASSLGGIANTGELFF
>TRBV25-1
CASSPHGTPEQFF
>TRBV28
CASSLSRASGGVTDTQYF
>TRBV19
CASSIDILVGKSEAFF
>TRBV5-4
CASSFGRGYEQYF
>TRBV2
CARSAGTNTEAFF
>TRBV19
CASSTLRTGVGTEAFF
>TRBV7-9
CASSSGTSGSGYEQFF
>TRBV29-1
CSVVPGNTEAFF
>TRBV7-3
CASSPGHGGAGNTIYF
>TRBV27
CASSPRGQAGYTF
>TRBV3-1/TRBV3-2
CASSLTGANYGYTF
>TRBV23-1
CASSQSGLAGTDTQYF
>TRBV11-3
CASSLLGTSESEQFF
>TRBV12-3/TRBV12-4
CASNQQNTEAFF
>TRBV4-2
CASSQDPRAGELFF
>TRBV23-1
CASRQTGLNTEAFF